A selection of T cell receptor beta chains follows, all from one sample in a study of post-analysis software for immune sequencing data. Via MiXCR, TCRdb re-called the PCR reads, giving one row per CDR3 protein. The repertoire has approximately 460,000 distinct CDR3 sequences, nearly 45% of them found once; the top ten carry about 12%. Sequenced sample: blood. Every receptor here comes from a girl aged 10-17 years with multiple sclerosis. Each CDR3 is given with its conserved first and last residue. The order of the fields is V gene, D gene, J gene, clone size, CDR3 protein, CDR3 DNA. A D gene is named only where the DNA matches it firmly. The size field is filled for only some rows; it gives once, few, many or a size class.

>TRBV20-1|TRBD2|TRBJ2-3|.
CSAHSGRAPDTQYF
TGCAGTGCCCATAGCGGGAGGGCCCCAGATACGCAGTATTTT
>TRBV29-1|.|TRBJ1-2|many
CSVRDTDGYTF
TGCAGCGTCCGTGACACGGATGGCTACACCTTC
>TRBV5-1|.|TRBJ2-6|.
CASSLYRRGANVLTF
TGCGCCAGCAGCTTGTACCGGAGGGGGGCCAACGTCCTGACTTTC
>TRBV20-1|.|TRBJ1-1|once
CSAGPSLNTEAFF
TGCAGTGCTGGACCGTCCCTGAACACTGAAGCTTTCTTT
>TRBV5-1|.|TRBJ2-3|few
CASSPGQPSTDTQYF
TGCGCCAGCAGCCCGGGACAACCCAGCACAGATACGCAGTATTTT
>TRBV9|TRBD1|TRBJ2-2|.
CASSVLPGQTIANTGELFF
TGTGCCAGCAGCGTATTGCCGGGACAGACAATCGCGAACACCGGGGAGCTGTTTTTT
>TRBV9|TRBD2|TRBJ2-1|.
CASSQSGRTSGISEQFF
TGTGCCAGCAGCCAAAGTGGGAGGACTAGCGGCATCAGTGAGCAGTTCTTC
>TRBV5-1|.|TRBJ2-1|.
CASSLDSGTYNEQFF
TGCGCCAGCAGCTTGGATAGCGGCACCTACAATGAGCAGTTCTTC
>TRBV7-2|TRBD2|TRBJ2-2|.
CASSALGGYANTGELFF
TGTGCCAGCAGCGCCCTGGGGGGGTACGCGAACACCGGGGAGCTGTTTTTT
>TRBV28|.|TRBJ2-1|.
CASSRVGSSYNEQFF
TGTGCCAGCAGTCGAGTCGGGTCCTCCTACAATGAGCAGTTCTTC
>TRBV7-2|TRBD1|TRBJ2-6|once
CASSGPGQGISGANVLTF
TGTGCCAGCAGCGGCCCGGGACAGGGGATCTCTGGGGCCAACGTCCTGACTTTC
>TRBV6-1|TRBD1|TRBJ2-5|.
CASSGQGRYQETQYF
TGTGCCAGCAGTGGACAGGGGCGGTACCAAGAGACCCAGTACTTC
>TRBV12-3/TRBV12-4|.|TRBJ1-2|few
CASSLEGRVYGYTF
TGTGCCAGCAGTTTAGAGGGACGCGTCTATGGCTACACCTTC
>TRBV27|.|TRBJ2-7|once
CASSPSKAYEQYF
TGTGCCAGCAGTCCCAGTAAAGCCTACGAGCAGTACTTC
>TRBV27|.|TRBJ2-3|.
CASSPRGTSTDTQYF
TGTGCCAGCAGTCCCCGTGGAACTAGCACAGATACGCAGTATTTT